A single sample is the source of the 19 T cell receptor beta chains below, sequenced in a study of shared clonotypes between healthy human individuals. CD45RO-negative, CCR7-selected cells formed the naive CD8 fraction, which excluded terminally differentiated effector memory CD45RA+ cells. TCRdb's copy holds only in-frame clones and misses some; the assay was immunoSEQ multiplex PCR. The sample consists of around 700,000 clones, 92% of them appearing once. The sample consisted of naive CD8+ T cells sorted from blood. These receptors all come from a man aged 25 to 45 in good health.

CDR3: CASSAPGQSNTEAFF. The CDR3 region has the DNA TGTGCCAGCAGCGCCCCCGGACAGTCGAACACTGAAGCTTTCTTT. The rearrangement uses TRBV7-9 and TRBJ1-1, with D possibly matching TRBD1 (6 bases). Germline-derived CDR1 and CDR2 are SEHNR and FQNEAQ (reference sequence). This CDR3 has 15 amino acids. The V and J ends lost 5 bases and 1 base respectively, with 14 bases between them.

The chain employs TRBV6-6 and TRBJ2-7; TRBD2 might be the D (5 bases). The CDR3 extends over 14 amino acids. Trimming cost V 4 bases and J 4 bases, with 14 bases left between them. CDR1 and CDR2 from the germline V gene are MNHNY and SVGAGI (reference sequence). The CDR3 sequence is CASSFLGVSYEQYF. DNA for the CDR3: TGTGCCAGCAGTTTTCTGGGAGTAAGTTACGAGCAGTACTTC.

V gene TRBV29-1 combines with J gene TRBJ2-5; 8 nucleotides align to TRBD2. Germline values: CDR1 SQVTM, CDR2 ANQGSEA. J gave up 3 bases and V 0 bases, and 12 bases lay outside the gene matches. The CDR3 loop spans 17 amino acids. The CDR3 protein is CSVEDGGWREAKETQYF. CDR3 DNA: TGCAGCGTTGAAGATGGGGGGTGGCGGGAGGCCAAAGAGACCCAGTACTTC.

A single count supports this clone. The chain links TRBV29-1 to TRBJ1-5; D is undetermined. V gave up 2 bases and J gave up 4 bases, with 9 bases separating them. The CDR3 is made up of 13 amino acids. Germline CDR1 is SQVTM and CDR2 is ANQGSEA. The CDR3 loop is CSVERGTNQPQHF. The CDR3 bases are TGCAGCGTTGAACGGGGAACGAATCAGCCCCAGCATTTT.

V is TRBV6-5 and J is TRBJ2-7; maybe TRBD1 (5 bases). The CDR3 spans 13 residues. CDR1 and CDR2 from the germline V gene are MNHEY and SVGAGI. V was clipped by 7 bases and J by 5 bases, with 15 bases between them. The CDR3 protein is CASTSSGLNEQYF. CDR3 sequence (DNA): TGTGCCAGCACCTCGTCAGGGCTGAACGAGCAGTACTTC.

The genes are TRBV5-1 and TRBJ2-7; TRBD2 matches at 9 bases. CDR3 size: 15 residues. The germline V gene encodes CDR1 SGHRS and CDR2 YFSETQ. With V trimmed by 3 bases and J by 3 bases, 7 bases remained unmatched. CDR3 in DNA: TGCGCCAGCAGCTCCTTAGCGGGAGCCTTCTACGAGCAGTACTTC. This gives the protein CASSSLAGAFYEQYF. Looking up the rest from reference TRBV5-1 and TRBJ2-7 gives the full variable domain: KAGVTQTPRYLIKTRGQQVTLSCSPISGHRSVSWYQQTPGQGLQFLFEYFSETQRNKGNFPGRFSGRQFSNSRSEMNVSTLELGDSALYLCASSSLAGAFYEQYFGPGTRLTVT.

Of note for this clone: Distinct nucleotide sequences in the sample also encode this CDR3. The chain's CDR3 is CASSYGSGANVLTF. CDR3 DNA: TGTGCCAGCAGTTACGGGTCCGGGGCCAACGTCCTGACTTTC. The gene calls are TRBV6-5 and TRBJ2-6; D is undetermined. Trimming took off 2 bases at V and 4 bases at J, with 6 bases between the two ends. Germline CDR1 reads MNHEY; CDR2 reads SVGAGI. The CDR3 runs 14 residues.

V usage is TRBV6-4 and J usage is TRBJ2-1; 7 positions agree with TRBD1. This CDR3 is built from 14 residues. Trimming took 6 bases from V and 0 from J; bases not matched to a gene: 2. The germline V gene encodes CDR1 MRHNA and CDR2 SNTAGT. The CDR3 DNA follows: TGTGCCAGCAGCCGACAGGGCTCCTACAATGAGCAGTTCTTC. Its protein product is CASSRQGSYNEQFF.

This clone has more than one count but fewer than ten. V and J are TRBV19 and TRBJ2-7; TRBD2 matches at 7 bases. Per germline, CDR1 LNHDA and CDR2 SQIVND (reference sequence). The CDR3 is 15 residues long. J lost 0 bases, V lost 6 bases, and 8 bases had no gene match. The CDR3 loop is CASSPSGGDSYEQYF. Here the CDR3 DNA reads TGTGCCAGTAGCCCCTCGGGGGGAGACTCCTACGAGCAGTACTTC.

V gene TRBV7-6 combines with J gene TRBJ2-1; 12 positions agree with TRBD2. The CDR3 totals 16 residues. After removal of 3 bases from V and 8 bases from J, the junction contained 8 bases not matched to a gene. Per germline, CDR1 SGHVS and CDR2 FNYEAQ. DNA of the CDR3: TGTGCCAGCAGCTTCCTGACTAGCGGGAGACAGGATGAGCAGTTCTTC. Its protein is CASSFLTSGRQDEQFF.

This clone has a single count. The chain employs TRBV11-2 and TRBJ1-4, with D tentatively TRBD1 (6 bases). The CDR3 is 17 amino acids. V lost 7 bases and J lost 4, with 22 bases in between. Per the germline V gene, CDR1 is SGHAT and CDR2 is FQNNGV. The CDR3 DNA reads TGTGCCAGCACGTTTTCAGGGGCGTTCGGGGTTAATGAAAAACTGTTTTTT. It specifies CASTFSGAFGVNEKLFF.

This clone was counted between two and nine times. CDR3 region: CASSLSAGNNQPQHF. In DNA, the CDR3 is TGTGCCAGCAGTTTATCCGCAGGGAACAATCAGCCCCAGCATTTT. This rearrangement joins TRBV27 to TRBJ1-5, with D tentatively TRBD1 (5 bases). Trimming took off 0 bases at V and 3 bases at J, with 9 bases between the two ends. CDR3 size: 15 residues. CDR1 and CDR2 (germline): MNHEY, SMNVEV (reference sequence).

Here the CDR3 reads CASSSVEKLFF. CDR3 coding DNA: TGTGCCAGCAGTTCGGTCGAAAAACTGTTTTTT. The chain employs TRBV6-6 and TRBJ1-4; no firm D call. The CDR3 extends over 11 amino acids. Trimming stripped 4 bases from V and 8 bases from J, with 5 bases between. The germline V gene encodes CDR1 MNHNY and CDR2 SVGAGI (reference sequence).

Concerning this clone itself: Different DNA sequences within this sample yield the same CDR3. The chain couples TRBV27 to TRBJ2-3, with 13 bases matching TRBD2. The CDR3 has 16 amino acids. Trimming at V came to 2 bases and at J to 3 bases, leaving 2 bases not matched to a gene. CDR1 and CDR2 (germline): MNHEY, SMNVEV (reference sequence). CDR3 in amino acids: CASSLLGLAGTDTQYF. The CDR3 DNA sequence: TGTGCCAGCAGTTTACTGGGACTAGCGGGAACAGATACGCAGTATTTT.

This chain joins TRBV5-1 and TRBJ1-1, with 8 positions matching TRBD1. The J segment lost 3 bases and the V segment lost 0 bases, leaving 7 bases of the junction unmatched. The CDR3 length is 16 residues. The germline V gene has CDR1 SGHRS and CDR2 YFSETQ. The CDR3 here is CASSLGTQGADTEAFF. CDR3 in DNA: TGCGCCAGCAGCTTGGGAACTCAGGGGGCGGACACTGAAGCTTTCTTT. The complete variable domain, with remaining parts taken from reference TRBV5-1 and TRBJ1-1, reads KAGVTQTPRYLIKTRGQQVTLSCSPISGHRSVSWYQQTPGQGLQFLFEYFSETQRNKGNFPGRFSGRQFSNSRSEMNVSTLELGDSALYLCASSLGTQGADTEAFFGQGTRLTVV.

This chain links TRBV27 with TRBJ2-2; D ambiguous. The V end was cut by 1 base, the J end by 2 bases, with 5 bases between. CDR1 is MNHEY, CDR2 SMNVEV, per germline (reference sequence). The CDR3 is 14 residues long. CDR3 bases: TGTGCCAGCAGTTTATGGCTCAACACCGGGGAGCTGTTTTTT. Its translation is CASSLWLNTGELFF.

The chain recombines TRBV7-9 with TRBJ2-5, with D perhaps assigned TRBD1 or TRBD2 (5 bases each). CDR1 SEHNR and CDR2 FQNEAQ come from the germline V gene (reference sequence). With 6 bases removed from V and 5 bases from J, the gap between germline ends came to 13 bases. CDR3 size: 13 residues. In nucleotides, the CDR3 is TGTGCCAGCAGGTTATGGGACGGCGAGACCCAGTACTTC. It translates to CASRLWDGETQYF.

The rearrangement uses TRBV28 and TRBJ2-1; 9 bases match TRBD2. Germline V gives CDR1 MDHEN, CDR2 SYDVKM. Trimming took 4 bases from V and 4 from J; bases not matched to a gene: 11. The CDR3 length is 17 residues. CDR3 nucleotide sequence: TGTGCCAGCAGTTCCTCACTAGCGGGCCCCTATTACAATGAGCAGTTCTTC. It codes for CASSSSLAGPYYNEQFF.

The chain has TRBV27 and TRBJ1-1; 7 nucleotides agree with TRBD1. The CDR3 is 15 amino acids. The junction had 9 bases not matched to a gene; V was cut back by 0 bases and J by 8 bases. Germline V CDR1 and CDR2: MNHEY, SMNVEV (reference sequence). CDR3 DNA sequence: TGTGCCAGCAGTTTATCGATGGGCCGACAGGGAGAAGCTTTCTTT. Its translation is CASSLSMGRQGEAFF.